The following is a T cell receptor beta chain sequence with its context. Its antigen is currently unknown. The read halts 3 residues ahead of the CDR3 end, with the missing end drawn from the germline J gene. The CDR3 sequence is 18 residues long. V lost 3 bases to trimming and J lost 4 bases; unmatched junction nucleotides: 15. The germline V gene encodes CDR1 SNHLY and CDR2 FYNNEI. MY09/MY11 PCR detected cervical HPV DNA; dot-blot assigned genotypes. This sample is part of a study of T cells in women clearing cervical HPV infection. Study context: Cases: HPV16-related CIN3 or worse on histology, 2 invasive cancers. Case blood was drawn when the lesion was first found; control blood after infection became undetectable.

Study-level points and caveats: Repertoire richness, not evenness, was significantly elevated in CIN3+ cases versus controls.

Data came from immunoSEQ multiplex PCR; TCRdb stores just in-frame clones and leaves some out. The sample table sets out over 30,000 clones. The chain couples TRBV2 to TRBJ1-3; 7 bases are shared with TRBD1. Source material: blood buffy coat. The origin of this receptor is a woman between 18 and 70 years old with a cervical HPV16 infection that either progressed to CIN3+ or cleared (not recorded which). CDR3 in amino acids: CASSDPGTVPPHGNTIYF. The CDR3 DNA, read in part, is TGTGCCAGCAGTGATCCCGGGACAGTTCCCCCACACGGAAACACC.